This is a list of T cell receptor beta chains from one sample in a study of T cell responses to AZD1222 COVID-19 vaccine. Repertoires were generated with immunoSEQ multiplex PCR, while TCRdb's copy carries only in-frame clones and drops some. The data contain approximately 120,000 clones, around 90% of them singletons. The sequencing here drew on peripheral blood, taken 28 days after the second AZD1222 dose. The receptor set was obtained from an adult who received the AZD1222 COVID-19 vaccine. CDR3s include the opening cysteine and the closing phenylalanine or tryptophan. The D gene is left open where the match is weak. Expanded clones get a size class; other rows say once, few or many, or leave the size out.

abundance	v_gene	j_gene	d_gene	CDR3nt	CDR3aa
NA	TRBV25-1	TRBJ1-3	NA	TGTGCCAGCAGTGCTTATTACCGGACCTCTGGAAACACCATATATTTT	CASSAYYRTSGNTIYF
NA	TRBV28	TRBJ1-2	NA	TGTGCCAGCAGTAGAGTCGGCGGGGGCGCAGTGCCTGGCTACACCTTC	CASSRVGGGAVPGYTF
NA	TRBV10-3	TRBJ2-1	NA	TGTGCCATCAGTGAATTAGACAGACTCAATGAGCAGTTCTTC	CAISELDRLNEQFF
NA	TRBV6-5	TRBJ2-2	TRBD1	TGTGCCAGCAAAAGGGGGCAGAACACCGGGGAGCTGTTTTTT	CASKRGQNTGELFF
few	TRBV29-1	TRBJ1-1	NA	TGCATCGTACGAATACCGGGAAACACTGAAGCTTTCTTT	CIVRIPGNTEAFF
NA	TRBV3-1/TRBV3-2	TRBJ1-5	TRBD1	TGTGCCAGCAGCCAAACCCCATGGACAGGGACAGGCCAGCCCCAGCATTTT	CASSQTPWTGTGQPQHF
NA	TRBV2	TRBJ1-2	NA	TGTGCCAGCAGTGTATTGGGGGCGAACTATGGCTACACCTTC	CASSVLGANYGYTF
NA	TRBV10-3	TRBJ2-7	TRBD2	TGTGCCACCGGGACTAGTCAAGCCTACGAGCAGTACTTC	CATGTSQAYEQYF
once	TRBV28	TRBJ2-3	NA	TGTGCCAGCAGTCGCCAGGGGACTACAGATACGCAGTATTTT	CASSRQGTTDTQYF
NA	TRBV6-1	TRBJ1-4	NA	TGTGCCAGCAGTGAAGCAACCTGGAAGGGCGTAGGCGAAAAACTGTTTTTT	CASSEATWKGVGEKLFF
NA	TRBV27	TRBJ2-3	TRBD2	TGTGCCAGCAGTGAAAATAGCGGGAGAGGCTTTGATACGCAGTATTTT	CASSENSGRGFDTQYF
NA	TRBV7-6	TRBJ1-3	TRBD1	TGTGCCAGCAGCTTAGGTCCCAGGGGGAGTGGTGGAAACACCATATATTTT	CASSLGPRGSGGNTIYF
NA	TRBV24-1	TRBJ1-5	NA	TGTGCCACCAGTGATTCCCAGAGGTATAGCAATCAGCCCCAGCATTTT	CATSDSQRYSNQPQHF
NA	TRBV6-5	TRBJ1-2	TRBD1	TGTGCCAGCGGGGACAGGAACTATGGCTACACCTTC	CASGDRNYGYTF
NA	TRBV5-4	TRBJ2-3	NA	TGTGCCAGCAGCCAAAAGCAAGGGACAGATACGCAGTATTTT	CASSQKQGTDTQYF
NA	TRBV6-5	TRBJ2-3	NA	TGTGCCAGCAGGAAGGCCGGGCGGGACCCCGATACGCAGTATTTT	CASRKAGRDPDTQYF
once	TRBV11-2	TRBJ2-7	NA	TGTGCCAGCAGCTTCGGACAGACCTACGAGCAGTACTTC	CASSFGQTYEQYF
NA	TRBV5-1	TRBJ2-5	TRBD2	TGCGCCAGCGGACTAGCGGGAGTAGCGGGAGAGACCCAGTACTTC	CASGLAGVAGETQYF
NA	TRBV6-5	TRBJ1-6	NA	TGTGCCAGCAGCGCACAGGCTAATTCACCCCTCCACTTT	CASSAQANSPLHF
once	TRBV24-1	TRBJ2-1	NA	TGTGCCACCAGTGATCTCTACCGTAATGAGCAGTTCTTC	CATSDLYRNEQFF
once	TRBV6-5	TRBJ2-1	NA	TGTGCCTGCTCAGCGGGTTCGGAGGGGGATGAGCAGTTCTTC	CACSAGSEGDEQFF
NA	TRBV19	TRBJ2-1	NA	TGTGCCAGTAGTATGAGGCGGGGAATCGGCAATGAGCAGTTCTTC	CASSMRRGIGNEQFF
NA	TRBV27	TRBJ1-2	NA	TGTGCCAGCAGCGTGCGGGGTCCTCGTGGTGGCTACACCTTC	CASSVRGPRGGYTF
NA	TRBV19	TRBJ2-3	TRBD2	TGTGCCAGTTCGGTGTTAGCGGGAGGGAGGTGGGATACGCAGTATTTT	CASSVLAGGRWDTQYF
NA	TRBV28	TRBJ1-3	NA	TGTGCCAGCAGTTCCTCCGGGACAATAACTGGAAACACCATATATTTT	CASSSSGTITGNTIYF
NA	TRBV27	TRBJ1-2	NA	TGTGCCAGCAGTTTAGGGCGCACGGGGGGCTACACCTTC	CASSLGRTGGYTF
NA	TRBV19	TRBJ2-1	NA	TGTGCCAGTAGTACTGGACTAACCTCTTACAATGAGCAGTTCTTC	CASSTGLTSYNEQFF
few	TRBV12-3/TRBV12-4	TRBJ1-2	TRBD1	TGTGCCAGCAGTTCGGCAGGGGGTGGCTACACCTTC	CASSSAGGGYTF
NA	TRBV5-4	TRBJ2-6	NA	TGTGCCAGCAGCTTGCCCCCCATGGGGGGGGCCAACGTCCTGACTTTC	CASSLPPMGGANVLTF
NA	TRBV3-1/TRBV3-2	TRBJ2-7	NA	TGTGCCAGCAGCCAAGTCCGGGACCCAATCTACGAGCAGTACTTC	CASSQVRDPIYEQYF
NA	TRBV5-1	TRBJ2-1	TRBD1	TGCGCCAGCAGCTTACAGGGGACAGGGTCCTACAATGAGCAGTTCTTC	CASSLQGTGSYNEQFF
NA	TRBV29-1	TRBJ2-1	NA	TGCAGCGTTGCAGGTAGGACTGGGAATGAGCAGTTCTTC	CSVAGRTGNEQFF
NA	TRBV5-1	TRBJ2-1	TRBD2	TGCGCCAGCAGCTCGGGACTAGCCGGTCCGAATGAGCAGTTCTTC	CASSSGLAGPNEQFF
NA	TRBV29-1	TRBJ2-3	NA	TGCAGCGCTGGGGAGATGTGGGGGGATAGCACAGATACGCAGTATTTT	CSAGEMWGDSTDTQYF
NA	TRBV5-1	TRBJ1-5	NA	TGCGCCAGCAGCGTATCGGACGGGACCAATCAGCCCCAGCATTTT	CASSVSDGTNQPQHF
NA	TRBV11-2	TRBJ1-2	TRBD1	TGTGCCAGCAGCTCAGACAGGGGCAGAGGCTACACCTTC	CASSSDRGRGYTF
NA	TRBV4-3	TRBJ1-4	NA	TGCGCCAGCAGCCAAGCGCTTACAGGTCACAATGAAAAACTGTTTTTT	CASSQALTGHNEKLFF
NA	TRBV4-1	TRBJ2-5	NA	TGCGCCAGCAGCCAAGTGGGCAGGGCCGAGACCCAGTACTTC	CASSQVGRAETQYF
NA	TRBV11-3	TRBJ2-5	TRBD1	TGTGCCAGCAGCTCGAGGGACAGGGAAGAGACCCAGTACTTC	CASSSRDREETQYF
NA	TRBV11-3	TRBJ2-1	TRBD2	TGTGCCAGCAGCTTAGCCGGGGGGGCCGGTGAGCAGTTCTTC	CASSLAGGAGEQFF
many	TRBV6-4	TRBJ2-3	TRBD2	TGTGCCAGCAGTGAGACTAGCGGGGGCACAGATACGCAGTATTTT	CASSETSGGTDTQYF
NA	TRBV4-1	TRBJ1-1	NA	TGCGCCAGCAGCCAAGAAGGTTGGCCTGGCAACACTGAAGCTTTCTTT	CASSQEGWPGNTEAFF
NA	TRBV6-6	TRBJ1-2	NA	TGTGCCAGCAGAGGACAGTTAGTACCTAACTATGGCTACACCTTC	CASRGQLVPNYGYTF
NA	TRBV5-4	TRBJ1-1	NA	TGTGCCAGCAGATTGAATAGGCGGGACCCGGGTACTGAAGCTTTCTTT	CASRLNRRDPGTEAFF
few	TRBV28	TRBJ2-1	NA	TGTGCCAGCACCGGAATCTTCAATGAGCAGTTCTTC	CASTGIFNEQFF
NA	TRBV5-1	TRBJ2-7	NA	TGCGCCAGCAGCTTGGTGCAGGGGCGGGAGCAGTACTTC	CASSLVQGREQYF
NA	TRBV5-1	TRBJ1-2	NA	TGCGCCAGCAGCTTGGGGGCAGCCTATGGCTACACCTTC	CASSLGAAYGYTF
NA	TRBV5-5	TRBJ1-2	TRBD1	TGTGCCAGCAGCCCTGGACAGGCTTTAGGTGGCTACACCTTC	CASSPGQALGGYTF
NA	TRBV28	TRBJ2-7	TRBD2	TGTGCCAGCAGTTTATTGGGCGGGGGGGATATATACGAGCAGTACTTC	CASSLLGGGDIYEQYF
NA	TRBV6-5	TRBJ2-7	NA	TGTGCCAGCAGCAGTCGGGCCCTAGTTGTATACGAGCAGTACTTC	CASSSRALVVYEQYF
NA	TRBV3-1/TRBV3-2	TRBJ1-2	TRBD1	TGTGCCAGCAGGCCGGACAGGGGGTGGCAGGGAGACTATGGCTACACCTTC	CASRPDRGWQGDYGYTF
NA	TRBV3-1/TRBV3-2	TRBJ2-3	TRBD2	TGTGCCAGCAGCCGGGGTAGCGGGATCTCAGATACGCAGTATTTT	CASSRGSGISDTQYF
once	TRBV11-2	TRBJ1-4	NA	TGTGCCAGCAGCCGCCGTGGCGCCGAAAATGAAAAACTGTTTTTT	CASSRRGAENEKLFF
NA	TRBV7-3	TRBJ2-1	NA	TGTGCCAGCAGTCCCCCGGGGCGGAGCTCCTACAATGAGCAGTTCTTC	CASSPPGRSSYNEQFF
NA	TRBV12-3/TRBV12-4	TRBJ1-3	NA	TGTGCTTCCCGATCCTCTGGAAACACCATATATTTT	CASRSSGNTIYF